This T cell receptor (beta chain) is from a study of regulatory T cells in long-lasting Graves disease. Turning to the study itself: Persistent cases took antithyroid drugs over 5 years and stayed TSH receptor antibody positive.

Germline V gene sequence: CDR1 DFQATT, CDR2 SNEGSKA (reference sequence). The CDR3 runs 13 residues. In its sample, this clonotype was seen a few times. Its ends do not fully match the called genes, so a read error is possible. Time point here: persistent/refractory GD, antithyroid drugs over 5 years with positive TRAb. Scientists built the TCR library using RNA that was extracted from PBMCs. Arm-PCR of CDR3 regions and iRepertoire HTBI primers were the basis on which TCR beta libraries were built. One entry per CDR3 protein, called by TCRdb with MiXCR from the multiplex PCR reads. The profile covers around 500,000 distinct CDR3 sequences, with less than 25% appearing a single time and 6.5% to 10% taken by the ten largest.

The sequenced sample was peripheral blood mononuclear cells (PBMCs), obtained when the disease was refractory, from a patient treated with antithyroid drugs. This sequence originates from a female donor with Graves disease. The chain has TRBV20-1 and TRBJ2-7; TRBD1 matches at 7 bases. The CDR3: CSASPERWDSGHF. The CDR3 DNA follows: TGCAGTGCTAGTCCCGAAAGGTGGGACAGTGGCCACTTC.